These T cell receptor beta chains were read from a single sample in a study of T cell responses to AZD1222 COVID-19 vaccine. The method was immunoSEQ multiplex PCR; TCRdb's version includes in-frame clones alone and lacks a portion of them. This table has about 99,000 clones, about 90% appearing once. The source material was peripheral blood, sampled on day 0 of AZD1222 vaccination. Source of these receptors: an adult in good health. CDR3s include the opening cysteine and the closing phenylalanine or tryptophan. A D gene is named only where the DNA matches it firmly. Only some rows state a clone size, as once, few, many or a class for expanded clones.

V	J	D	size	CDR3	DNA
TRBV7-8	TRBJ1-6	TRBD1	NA	CASSSRPGGDEEKAPLHF	TGTGCCAGCAGCTCCCGCCCAGGGGGCGACGAAGAAAAGGCACCCCTCCACTTT
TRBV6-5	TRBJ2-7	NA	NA	CASSSSNRDNYEQYF	TGTGCCAGCAGTTCCTCGAACCGGGACAACTACGAGCAGTACTTC
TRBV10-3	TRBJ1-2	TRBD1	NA	CAISEPDRVAGYTF	TGTGCCATCAGTGAGCCCGACAGGGTAGCTGGCTACACCTTC
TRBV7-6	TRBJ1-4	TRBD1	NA	CASSLRQGAGEKLFF	TGTGCCAGCAGCCTCAGACAGGGGGCGGGTGAAAAACTGTTTTTT
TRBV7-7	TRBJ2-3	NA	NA	CASKLGEAEGDTQYF	TGTGCTAGCAAGTTGGGGGAGGCCGAGGGAGATACGCAGTATTTT
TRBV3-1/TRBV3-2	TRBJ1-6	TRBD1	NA	CASSPRDRGREAPLHF	TGTGCCAGCAGCCCGAGGGACAGGGGGCGCGAGGCACCCCTCCACTTT
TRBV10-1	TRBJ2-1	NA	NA	CASSGTGRDNNEQFF	TGCGCCAGCAGCGGTACGGGGCGGGACAACAATGAGCAGTTCTTC
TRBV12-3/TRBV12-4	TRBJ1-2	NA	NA	CASSVGQRVSYTF	TGTGCCAGCAGCGTGGGACAACGGGTGAGCTACACCTTC
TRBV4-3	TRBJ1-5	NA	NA	CASSQDPGEGNQPQHF	TGCGCCAGCAGCCAAGATCCAGGGGAGGGCAATCAGCCCCAGCATTTT
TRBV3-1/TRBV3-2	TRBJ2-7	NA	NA	CASSQGGDYEQYF	TGTGCCAGCAGCCAAGGCGGAGATTACGAGCAGTACTTC
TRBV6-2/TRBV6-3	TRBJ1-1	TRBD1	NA	CASSYFSSRDRLNPEAFF	TGTGCCAGCAGTTATTTCTCGAGCCGGGACAGGTTGAACCCTGAAGCTTTCTTT
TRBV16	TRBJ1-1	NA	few	CASSPRQVYTEAFF	TGTGCCAGCAGCCCCCGACAGGTGTACACTGAAGCTTTCTTT
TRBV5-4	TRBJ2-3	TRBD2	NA	CASSVRLAGSTDTQYF	TGTGCCAGCAGCGTCCGACTAGCGGGTAGCACAGATACGCAGTATTTT
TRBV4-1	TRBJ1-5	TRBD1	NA	CASSQVPGQGRQPQHF	TGCGCCAGCAGCCAAGTCCCGGGACAGGGCCGTCAGCCCCAGCATTTT
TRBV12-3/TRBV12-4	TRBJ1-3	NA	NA	CASSFSGNTIYF	TGTGCCAGCAGTTTTTCAGGAAACACCATATATTTT
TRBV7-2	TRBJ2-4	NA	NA	CASTPRAVDIQYF	TGTGCCAGCACTCCAAGGGCGGTGGACATTCAGTACTTC
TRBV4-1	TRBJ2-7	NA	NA	CASSLGQNSAYEQYF	TGCGCCAGCAGCCTAGGACAGAACTCCGCCTACGAGCAGTACTTC
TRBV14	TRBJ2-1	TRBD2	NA	CASSQGAGGIGEQFF	TGTGCCAGCAGCCAAGGGGCGGGGGGGATCGGTGAGCAGTTCTTC
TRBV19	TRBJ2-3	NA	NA	CASSKQGLGADTQYF	TGTGCCAGTAGTAAGCAGGGCCTGGGGGCAGATACGCAGTATTTT
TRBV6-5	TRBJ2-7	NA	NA	CASSYSRFSATYEQYF	TGTGCCAGCAGTTACTCCCGGTTCTCTGCGACCTACGAGCAGTACTTC
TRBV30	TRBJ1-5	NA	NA	CAWRGQSNQPQHF	TGTGCCTGGAGAGGCCAGAGCAATCAGCCCCAGCATTTT
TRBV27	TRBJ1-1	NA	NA	CASSFADMNTEAFF	TGTGCCAGCAGTTTCGCAGACATGAACACTGAAGCTTTCTTT
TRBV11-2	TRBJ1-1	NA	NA	CASSFGGTEAFF	TGTGCCAGCAGCTTCGGAGGGACTGAAGCTTTCTTT
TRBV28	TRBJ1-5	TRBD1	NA	CASSPPGGNWQPQHF	TGTGCCAGCAGTCCCCCAGGGGGCAATTGGCAGCCCCAGCATTTT
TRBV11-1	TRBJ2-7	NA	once	CASSSYYEQYF	TGTGCCAGCAGCTCGTACTACGAGCAGTACTTC
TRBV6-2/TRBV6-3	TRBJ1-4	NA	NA	CASSYSLEKLFF	TGTGCCAGCAGTTACAGCCTGGAAAAACTGTTTTTT
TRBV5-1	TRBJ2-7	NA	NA	CASSSDKSAGALGGEQYF	TGCGCCAGCAGCTCCGATAAGTCGGCGGGGGCCTTAGGGGGCGAGCAGTACTTC
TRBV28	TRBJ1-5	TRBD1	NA	CASSFRTGAFHPVGSQPQHF	TGTGCCAGCAGTTTCCGGACAGGCGCCTTTCACCCGGTGGGAAGTCAGCCCCAGCATTTT
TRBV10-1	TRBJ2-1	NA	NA	CASSESRTQRYNEQFF	TGCGCCAGCAGTGAGTCGAGGACCCAACGGTACAATGAGCAGTTCTTC
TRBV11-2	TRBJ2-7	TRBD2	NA	CASSFNLASGGRYYEQYF	TGTGCCAGCAGCTTCAATCTCGCTAGCGGGGGGCGATACTACGAGCAGTACTTC
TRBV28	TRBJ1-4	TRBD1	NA	CASISTGTNEKLFF	TGTGCCAGCATCTCGACAGGGACTAATGAAAAACTGTTTTTT
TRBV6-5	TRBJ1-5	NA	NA	CASSYSVRDQPQHF	TGTGCCAGCAGTTACTCGGTCCGGGATCAGCCCCAGCATTTT
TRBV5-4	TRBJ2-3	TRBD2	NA	CASSFVLAGSTDTQYF	TGTGCCAGCAGCTTCGTCCTAGCGGGCTCAACAGATACGCAGTATTTT
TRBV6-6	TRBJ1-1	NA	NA	CASSYGSTGQHEAFF	TGTGCCAGCAGTTACGGGTCGACAGGCCAACATGAAGCTTTCTTT
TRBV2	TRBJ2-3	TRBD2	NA	CASRTTGGDTQYF	TGTGCCAGCAGGACGACCGGGGGGGATACGCAGTATTTT
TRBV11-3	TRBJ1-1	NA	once	CASSPTHNTEAFF	TGTGCCAGCAGCCCGACCCACAACACTGAAGCTTTCTTT
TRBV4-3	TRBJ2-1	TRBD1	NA	CASSHDRVPYNEQFF	TGCGCCAGCAGCCATGACAGGGTCCCCTACAATGAGCAGTTCTTC
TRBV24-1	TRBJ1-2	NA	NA	CATSVPIYGYTF	TGTGCCACCAGTGTACCTATCTATGGCTACACCTTC
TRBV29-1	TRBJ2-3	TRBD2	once	CSVDGTSGSMDTQYF	TGCAGCGTTGATGGGACTAGCGGGAGTATGGATACGCAGTATTTT
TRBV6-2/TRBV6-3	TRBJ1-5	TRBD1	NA	CASSYMTGSNQPQHF	TGTGCCAGCAGTTACATGACAGGGTCAAATCAGCCCCAGCATTTT
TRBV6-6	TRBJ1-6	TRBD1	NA	CASIEQGRNSPLHF	TGTGCCAGCATTGAACAGGGGCGAAATTCACCCCTCCACTTT
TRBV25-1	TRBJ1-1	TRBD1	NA	CASSQDRWGVGTEAFF	TGTGCCAGCAGTCAGGACAGGTGGGGAGTAGGCACTGAAGCTTTCTTT
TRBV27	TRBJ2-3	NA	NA	CASSLGSTDTQYF	TGTGCCAGCAGTTTAGGAAGTACAGATACGCAGTATTTT
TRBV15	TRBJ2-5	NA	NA	CATSRDLKETQYF	TGTGCCACCAGCAGAGACTTAAAAGAGACCCAGTACTTC
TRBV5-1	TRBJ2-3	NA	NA	CASSRSTDTQYF	TGCGCCAGCAGTCGAAGCACAGATACGCAGTATTTT
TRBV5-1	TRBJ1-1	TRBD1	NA	CASRGDRNTEAFF	TGCGCCAGCAGGGGGGACAGGAACACTGAAGCTTTCTTT
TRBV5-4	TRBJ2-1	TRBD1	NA	CASSLAVQGANEQFF	TGTGCCAGCAGCTTGGCCGTGCAGGGGGCCAATGAGCAGTTCTTC
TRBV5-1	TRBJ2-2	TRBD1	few	CASSRQGSNTGELFF	TGCGCCAGCAGCCGACAGGGGTCGAACACCGGGGAGCTGTTTTTT
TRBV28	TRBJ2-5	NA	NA	CASSSSAGTHPQETQYF	TGTGCCAGCAGCTCGTCGGCCGGGACTCATCCACAAGAGACCCAGTACTTC
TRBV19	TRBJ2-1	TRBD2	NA	CASRPGLAGGYYNEQFF	TGTGCCAGTAGGCCCGGACTAGCGGGAGGGTATTACAATGAGCAGTTCTTC
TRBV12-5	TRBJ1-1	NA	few	CASGLRDMNTEAFF	TGTGCTAGTGGTTTAAGGGATATGAACACTGAAGCTTTCTTT
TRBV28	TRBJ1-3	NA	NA	CASINPGSTGNTIYF	TGTGCCAGTATCAACCCAGGGTCCACTGGAAACACCATATATTTT
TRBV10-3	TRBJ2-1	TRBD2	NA	CAISESSGTSHEQFF	TGTGCCATCAGTGAGTCTTCCGGGACTAGCCATGAGCAGTTCTTC
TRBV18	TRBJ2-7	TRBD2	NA	CASSPLGGGATYEQYF	TGTGCCAGCTCACCCCTCGGGGGGGGCGCGACCTACGAGCAGTACTTC